This T cell receptor (beta chain) was identified in a study of OX40 agonist ivuxolimab in advanced cancers. About the study: Each patient was given ivuxolimab into a vein every 2 weeks, at 0.01 to 10 mg/kg. The study, taken as a whole, reports: Nonresponders, in some cases, also had low normalized T-cell clonal expansion. Among the least clonally expanded were partial responders at 0.1-3.0 mg/kg.

Comments on this clone: What it binds is unknown.

Sampled blood was obtained at baseline, cycle 4 day 1, and cycle 7 day 1. Clones were read by immunoSEQ multiplex PCR, and TCRdb kept only the in-frame ones, dropping some. The sample yields fewer than 4,500 clones, roughly 79% seen once. V was trimmed by 2 bases and J by 0 bases, leaving 11 bases between them. The CDR3 is made up of 16 amino acids. Per germline, CDR1 MNHNY and CDR2 SVGAGI (reference sequence). The sequencing used CD4+ or CD8+ T cells sorted from blood, collected in a trial of the OX40 agonist ivuxolimab. The chain has TRBV6-6 and TRBJ2-1; a weak D match, TRBD2 (5 bases). This receptor was taken from an adult with an advanced solid tumor such as melanoma, head and neck, liver or kidney cancer. The CDR3 DNA reads as TGTGCCAGCAGTTACGAGGAGGTGAGCTCCTACAATGAGCAGTTCTTC. Its protein product is CASSYEEVSSYNEQFF.